This is a list of T cell receptor beta chains from one sample in a study of T cell responses to AZD1222 COVID-19 vaccine. TCRdb's copy holds only in-frame clones and misses some; the assay was immunoSEQ multiplex PCR. The data show about 75,000 clones, approximately 88% seen once. The input for sequencing was peripheral blood, taken 28 days after the second dose of the MenACWY control vaccine. The receptors stem from an adult who received the MenACWY meningococcal vaccine as a control. The conserved cysteine and the conserved F or W are not part of the CDR3 here. The D gene is left open where the match is weak.

v_call	d_call	cdr3_aa
TRBV6-6	NA	ASSSERTLNEKLF
TRBV3-1/TRBV3-2	NA	ASSPGVDNTEAF
TRBV7-3	TRBD2	ASSSGLAGGTPWGEQF
TRBV20-1	NA	SASGAGAPYNEQF
TRBV7-2	NA	ASSLDTGRTNYGYT
TRBV14	TRBD2	ASSPSSGAGSYNEQF
TRBV5-8	TRBD1	ASSAMTGKANQPQH
TRBV18	TRBD2	ASSAGGQETQY
TRBV6-5	TRBD2	ASRLAGGSTDTQY
TRBV28	TRBD1	ASSSQGMSGELF
TRBV28	NA	ASSSGVEQPQH
TRBV19	TRBD1	ASSPSTGGGQPQH
TRBV7-2	TRBD1	ASSTDRGVVEKLF
TRBV7-2	NA	ASSSQTRTQETQY
TRBV6-5	NA	ASRGRGSTEAF
TRBV4-2	NA	ASSQDRVNGEKLF
TRBV5-6	NA	ASSAGAGSYNSPLH
TRBV18	NA	ASSPRAQPGNTIY
TRBV9	TRBD1	ASSPRTGGNTEAF
TRBV5-1	NA	ASSYPGEETQY
TRBV4-3	NA	ASSQVVATWDEQF
TRBV18	NA	ASSPGDSNEKLF
TRBV19	NA	ASSDGANTGELF
TRBV30	NA	AWSSSLNTEAF
TRBV6-5	NA	ASEGSHTEAF
TRBV6-6	NA	ASSSGPSGNQPQH
TRBV28	TRBD1	ASRKTGVHYGYT
TRBV28	TRBD2	ASSRAGGSRDTQY
TRBV19	NA	ASTAGQFNEKLF